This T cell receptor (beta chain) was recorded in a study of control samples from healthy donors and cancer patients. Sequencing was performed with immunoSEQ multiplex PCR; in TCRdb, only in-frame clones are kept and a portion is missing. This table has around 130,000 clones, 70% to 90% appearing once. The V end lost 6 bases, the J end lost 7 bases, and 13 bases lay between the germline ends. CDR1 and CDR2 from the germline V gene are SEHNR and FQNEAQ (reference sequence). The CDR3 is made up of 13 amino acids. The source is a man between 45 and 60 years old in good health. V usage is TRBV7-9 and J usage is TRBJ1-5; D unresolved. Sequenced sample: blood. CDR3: CASSSPLGQPQHF. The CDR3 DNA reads TGTGCCAGCAGTTCTCCATTGGGCCAGCCCCAGCATTTT.